A selection of T cell receptor beta chains follows, all from one sample in a study of T cell repertoires in cytomegalovirus infection. TCRdb re-called the reads with MiXCR, one entry per CDR3 protein. The repertoire holds around 540,000 distinct CDR3 sequences, with more than 30% as singletons. No antigens are known for them. Sequences were derived from cultured PBMCs, sampled from culture after CMV antigen stimulation. The source of these receptors is a human donor in good health (CMV status not recorded). Some clones in this sample may be carry-over from other donors' samples. CDR3s include the opening cysteine and the closing phenylalanine or tryptophan.

j_call	v_call	cdr3_aa
TRBJ2-1	TRBV4-3	CASSQDPRGGVGNEQFF
TRBJ1-1	TRBV11-2	CASSFQTGHTEAFF
TRBJ2-1	TRBV19	CASSFRTSGRLGNNEQFF
TRBJ2-3	TRBV24-1	CATSAASDTQYF
TRBJ2-7	TRBV5-4	CASSLAGGSGYEQYF
TRBJ2-3	TRBV28	CASRNPGRTDTQYF
TRBJ2-5	TRBV12-3/TRBV12-4	CASSWSSRETQYF
TRBJ2-1	TRBV19	CATRTSVTYNEQFF
TRBJ2-3	TRBV6-1	CASALGLAGTDTQYF
TRBJ2-2	TRBV6-1	CASIETGGFTGELFF
TRBJ2-1	TRBV24-1	CATSDLVGGGNEQFF
TRBJ2-6	TRBV24-1	CATSESGTGGSGANVLTF
TRBJ2-1	TRBV19	CASSIGHSRYNEQFF
TRBJ2-3	TRBV7-2	CASSFYRGIGVSGSEDTQYF
TRBJ1-2	TRBV4-1	CASSQGVNYGYTF
TRBJ1-6	TRBV25-1	CASSRPEAGSPLHF
TRBJ2-7	TRBV18	CASSPDVRVQYF
TRBJ1-1	TRBV20-1	CSARGRLTGGPEAFF
TRBJ2-7	TRBV10-3	CAISESRAGSSYEQYF
TRBJ2-7	TRBV6-1	CASSSLHGLAESYEQYF
TRBJ1-4	TRBV18	CASSPTRGDEKLFF
TRBJ1-5	TRBV14	CASSHIGRWNSNQPQHF
TRBJ2-5	TRBV6-5	CASSPGTGLSQETQYF
TRBJ1-5	TRBV6-5	CASSEHHSTSSNQPQHF
TRBJ1-2	TRBV27	CASSFRAEGRALHGYTF
TRBJ1-4	TRBV5-8	CASSWTGTAGFVATNEKLFF
TRBJ2-1	TRBV14	CASSQEGLASYNEQFF
TRBJ2-1	TRBV20-1	CSVKSSLGLSGFEQFF
TRBJ2-3	TRBV7-9	CASSHARGADTQYF
TRBJ2-1	TRBV18	CASGGARVNEQFF
TRBJ1-1	TRBV7-8	CASSLGRGKNTEAFF
TRBJ2-3	TRBV12-3/TRBV12-4	CASSPEGWGTDTQYF
TRBJ2-2	TRBV3-1	CASSQGDRDSGLFF
TRBJ2-7	TRBV4-1	CASSQEPREGYEQYF
TRBJ1-5	TRBV30	CAWSVRQNTNQPQHF
TRBJ2-1	TRBV9	CASSVGSSGGTNEQFF
TRBJ1-2	TRBV19	CASTQDRGLGGYTF
TRBJ2-1	TRBV6-2/TRBV6-3	CASSYSRSGSRNEQFF
TRBJ2-2	TRBV4-1	CASSQSKGLPGELFF
TRBJ1-1	TRBV7-2	CASRTDRVNTEAFF
TRBJ2-3	TRBV25-1	CASNPRESGSRNTQYF
TRBJ1-2	TRBV10-3	CAISTGDYGYTF
TRBJ1-5	TRBV19	CASSIGQANQPQHF
TRBJ1-2	TRBV7-3	CASSFDRRGGYTF
TRBJ2-1	TRBV14	CASSLRTSGSFYNEQFF
TRBJ1-5	TRBV7-2	CASNRGPGQPQHF
TRBJ2-7	TRBV28	CASRTTGTSGHEQYF
TRBJ2-1	TRBV7-2	CASSRDSLSNNEQFF
TRBJ1-2	TRBV28	CASSPVGTGVNGYTF
TRBJ1-1	TRBV28	CASGVLGQGGYQAFF
TRBJ1-1	TRBV11-3	CASLDREDTEAFF
TRBJ2-1	TRBV7-2	CASSLAGTSSSHNEQFF
TRBJ2-1	TRBV12-3/TRBV12-4	CASSFPSGRFYNEQFF
TRBJ2-3	TRBV12-3/TRBV12-4	CASTRGRLAGGTDTQYF
TRBJ2-5	TRBV11-3	CASSLGQGVGETQYF
TRBJ1-3	TRBV15	CATSRDRGLGSGNTIYF
TRBJ1-6	TRBV6-4	CASSERGNSPLHF
TRBJ1-1	TRBV12-3/TRBV12-4	CASSRHPYTEAFF
TRBJ1-5	TRBV19	CASSSRQGKGQPQHF
TRBJ1-1	TRBV4-3	CASSQDSQGLQNEAFF